Listed here are 14 T cell receptor beta chains from one sample, sequenced in a study of shared clonotypes between healthy human individuals. The data were produced by immunoSEQ multiplex PCR, yet TCRdb's version contains in-frame clones alone and is incomplete. This table has roughly 1,600,000 clones, 98% appearing once. The sequenced material came from naive CD4+ T cells sorted from blood. Subset here: CD45RA+ positively selected. These receptors were taken from a man between 25 and 39 years old in good health.

V usage is TRBV5-1 and J usage is TRBJ1-3; D might be TRBD1 (5 bases). Trimming took off 4 bases at V and 3 bases at J, with 14 bases between the two ends. The CDR3 has 15 residues. The germline gives CDR1 SGHRS, CDR2 YFSETQ. The CDR3 here is CASSVRPQGGNTIYF. The DNA for the CDR3 is TGCGCCAGCAGCGTCCGACCTCAGGGTGGAAACACCATATATTTT.

The rearrangement uses TRBV28 and TRBJ2-5; 8 bases fit TRBD2. Losses at the gene ends were 3 bases for V and 7 bases for J; bases not matched to a gene: 7. This CDR3 has 14 amino acids. Germline CDR1 and CDR2: MDHEN and SYDVKM. As DNA, the CDR3 is TGTGCCAGCAGTTTTGAGCGGGGGCTAATGACCCAGTACTTC. This encodes CASSFERGLMTQYF.

The chain joins TRBV28 to TRBJ2-1; D not resolved. V shed 5 bases and J shed 3 bases, with 14 bases lying between them. Germline V lookup: CDR1 MDHEN, CDR2 SYDVKM. The CDR3 runs 15 residues. The CDR3 is CASSPISTLYNEQFF. CDR3 sequence (DNA): TGTGCCAGCAGTCCTATATCAACCCTCTACAATGAGCAGTTCTTC.

Worth noting for this clone: The same CDR3 arises from other DNA sequences in this sample as well. This chain links TRBV28 with TRBJ1-1; D is unclear. The CDR3 runs 13 residues. V was pared by 1 base and J by 2 bases, with 5 bases between. Germline CDR1 MDHEN, CDR2 SYDVKM. As DNA, the CDR3 is TGTGCCAGCAGTTTATTAGGTAACACTGAAGCTTTCTTT. It translates to CASSLLGNTEAFF.

The rearrangement joins TRBV6-6 to TRBJ2-7; D is possibly TRBD2 (6 bases). CDR3 length: 15 residues. V lost 7 bases and J 2 bases, leaving 18 bases between the germline ends. Germline CDR1 and CDR2: MNHNY and SVGAGI (reference sequence). The CDR3 nucleotides are TGTGCCAGCATAAGACCGGGACTTGAAGCCTACGAGCAGTACTTC. This gives the protein CASIRPGLEAYEQYF.

V and J are TRBV18 and TRBJ2-7, with a possible D match to TRBD1 (6 bases). Trimming shortened V by 4 bases and J by 3 bases, and 25 bases separated the two germline ends. Germline V gives CDR1 KGHSH, CDR2 LQKENI. CDR3 size: 18 residues. CDR3 sequence: CASSLMPGTVGGNYEQYF. CDR3 bases: TGTGCCAGCTCACTTATGCCCGGGACCGTAGGGGGAAACTACGAGCAGTACTTC.

The chain employs TRBV30 and TRBJ1-4, with TRBD1 as a possible D gene (6 bases). Trimming left V 3 bases short and J 10 bases short, with 21 bases between. The germline gives CDR1 GTSNPN, CDR2 SVGIG (reference sequence). The CDR3 has 15 amino acids. CDR3 in amino acids: CAWRTPGGDMGKLFF. The CDR3 DNA is TGTGCCTGGAGAACCCCGGGGGGGGACATGGGAAAACTGTTTTTT. Combining the CDR3 with reference TRBV30 and TRBJ1-4 gives the whole variable domain SQTIHQWPATLVQPVGSPLSLECTVEGTSNPNLYWYRQAAGRGLQLLFYSVGIGQISSEVPQNLSASRPQDRQFILSSKKLLLSDSGFYLCAWRTPGGDMGKLFFGSGTQLSVL.

The V gene is TRBV5-1, the J gene TRBJ1-4; 9 positions agree with TRBD1. The CDR3 is 15 amino acids. Germline trimming cut 6 bases from V and 8 bases from J; bases unmatched to any gene: 11. Germline V gene sequence: CDR1 SGHRS, CDR2 YFSETQ. CDR3 coding DNA: TGCGCCAGCACCGACCCACAGGGGGCAGGGGAAAAACTGTTTTTT. Translated: CASTDPQGAGEKLFF.

This clone came up once. V is TRBV7-6 and J is TRBJ2-2; D is possibly TRBD2 (5 bases). Germline CDR1 reads SGHVS; CDR2 reads FNYEAQ. The CDR3 extends over 16 amino acids. V was trimmed by 1 base and J by 4 bases, leaving 13 bases between them. The CDR3 reads CASSLDPGLVTGELFF. In DNA form, the CDR3 reads TGTGCCAGCAGCTTAGATCCGGGATTGGTCACCGGGGAGCTGTTTTTT.

V usage is TRBV29-1 and J usage is TRBJ2-5, with 7 bases fitting TRBD2. Germline CDR1 and CDR2: SQVTM and ANQGSEA. Unmatched junction bases numbered 8, after V lost 3 bases and J lost 4 bases. This CDR3 is 14 amino acids long. The CDR3 coding sequence is TGCAGCGTTGAGCAAGGGAGGGCCCCAGAGACCCAGTACTTC. This translates into CSVEQGRAPETQYF. The full variable domain, rest sourced from reference TRBV29-1 and TRBJ2-5, is SAVISQKPSRDICQRGTSLTIQCQVDSQVTMMFWYRQQPGQSLTLIATANQGSEATYESGFVIDKFPISRPNLTFSTLTVSNMSPEDSSIYLCSVEQGRAPETQYFGPGTRLLVL.

This rearrangement joins TRBV5-4 to TRBJ1-1; D call uncertain. The V gene lost 4 bases and the J gene lost 2 bases, with 9 bases spanning the gap. Germline V lookup: CDR1 SGHNT, CDR2 YYREEE (reference sequence). This CDR3 has 13 amino acids. The CDR3 loop reads CASSRIINTEAFF. The CDR3 nucleotides are TGTGCCAGCAGCCGGATAATTAACACTGAAGCTTTCTTT.

The V gene is TRBV5-5, the J gene TRBJ2-1; possibly TRBD2 for D (5 bases). Trimming took off 4 bases at V and 5 bases at J, with 13 bases between the two ends. The CDR3 sequence is 14 residues long. Germline CDR1 and CDR2: SGHKS and YYEKEE (reference sequence). The CDR3 bases are TGTGCCAGCAGCGGGCATTACGGGAACAATGAGCAGTTCTTC. Translating gives CASSGHYGNNEQFF. Based on the CDR3 plus reference TRBV5-5 and TRBJ2-1, the full variable domain is DAGVTQSPTHLIKTRGQQVTLRCSPISGHKSVSWYQQVLGQGPQFIFQYYEKEERGRGNFPDRFSARQFPNYSSELNVNALLLGDSALYLCASSGHYGNNEQFFGPGTRLTVL.

This chain joins TRBV7-2 and TRBJ2-3; 12 bases fit TRBD2. V was clipped by 0 bases and J by 6 bases; unmatched bases: 7. CDR3 length equals 17 residues. The V gene's germline CDR1 is SGHTA and CDR2 FQGNSA. This CDR3 is CASSLAASGRATDTQYF. Written as DNA, the CDR3 is TGTGCCAGCAGCTTAGCAGCTAGCGGGAGGGCGACTGATACGCAGTATTTT.

The genes are TRBV5-4 and TRBJ1-3; 8 positions agree with TRBD1. The germline CDR1 and CDR2 sequences are SGHNT and YYREEE (reference sequence). The CDR3 is 15 residues long. V lost 8 bases, J lost 4 bases, and 11 bases stayed unmatched. CDR3 nucleotide sequence: TGTGCCAGTTCACAGAACAGGGGGTCCGGAAACACCATATATTTT. This translates into CASSQNRGSGNTIYF.